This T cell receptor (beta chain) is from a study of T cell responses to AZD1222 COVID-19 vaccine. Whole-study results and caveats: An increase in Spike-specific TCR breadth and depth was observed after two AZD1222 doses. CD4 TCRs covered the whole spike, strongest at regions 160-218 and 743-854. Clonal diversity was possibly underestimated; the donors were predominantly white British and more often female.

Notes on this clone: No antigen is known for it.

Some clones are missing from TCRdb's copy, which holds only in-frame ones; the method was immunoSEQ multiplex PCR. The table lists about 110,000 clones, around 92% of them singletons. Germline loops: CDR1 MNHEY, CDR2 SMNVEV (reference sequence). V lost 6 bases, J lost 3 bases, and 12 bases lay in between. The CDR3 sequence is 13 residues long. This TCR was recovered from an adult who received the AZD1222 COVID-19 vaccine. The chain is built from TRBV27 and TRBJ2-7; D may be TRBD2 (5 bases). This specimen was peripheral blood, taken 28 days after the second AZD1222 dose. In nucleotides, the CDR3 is TGTGCCAGCAGGGGATTACTAGACTACGAGCAGTACTTC. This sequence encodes CASRGLLDYEQYF.